This T cell receptor (beta chain) derives from a study of shared clonotypes between healthy human individuals. Measured with immunoSEQ multiplex PCR; TCRdb has only the in-frame clones, and not every one. The repertoire holds 700,000 or so clones, with more than 70% as singletons. Germline trimming cut 4 bases from V and 0 bases from J; bases unmatched to any gene: 9. The CDR3 spans 19 residues. Germline V CDR1 and CDR2: MNHEY, SMNVEV (reference sequence). The V and J genes are TRBV27 and TRBJ2-6; 10 bases are a match to TRBD1. The sample taken for sequencing was memory CD4+ T cells sorted from blood. As to subset: CD45RA-negative fraction. The sequence was collected from a woman aged 30 to 39 in good health. This CDR3 is CASSWRQGAGNSGANVLTF. CDR3 nucleotides: TGTGCCAGCAGTTGGCGACAGGGGGCTGGGAACTCTGGGGCCAACGTCCTGACTTTC.